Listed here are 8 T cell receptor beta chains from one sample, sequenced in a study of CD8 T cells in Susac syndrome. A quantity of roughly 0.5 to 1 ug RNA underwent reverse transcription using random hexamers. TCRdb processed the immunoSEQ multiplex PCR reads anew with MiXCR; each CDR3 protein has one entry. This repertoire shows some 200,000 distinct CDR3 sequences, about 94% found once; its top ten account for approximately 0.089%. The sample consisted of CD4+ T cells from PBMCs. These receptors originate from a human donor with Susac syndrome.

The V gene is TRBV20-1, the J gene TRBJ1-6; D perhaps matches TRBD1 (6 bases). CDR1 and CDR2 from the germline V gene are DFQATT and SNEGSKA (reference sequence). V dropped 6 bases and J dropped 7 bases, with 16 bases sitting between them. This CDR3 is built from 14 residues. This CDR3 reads CSAQSGQGNSPLHF. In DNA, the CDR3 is TGCAGTGCCCAATCAGGGCAGGGGAATTCACCCCTCCACTTT.

CDR3 residues: CASRGQVNVAFF. CDR3 DNA: TGTGCCAGTAGGGGACAGGTGAACGTGGCTTTCTTT. The V call is TRBV19, the J call TRBJ1-1, with 8 nucleotides matching TRBD1. The V segment lost 6 bases and the J segment 11 bases; nucleotides outside the gene matches: 8. The germline gives CDR1 LNHDA, CDR2 SQIVND (reference sequence). The CDR3 has 12 amino acids.

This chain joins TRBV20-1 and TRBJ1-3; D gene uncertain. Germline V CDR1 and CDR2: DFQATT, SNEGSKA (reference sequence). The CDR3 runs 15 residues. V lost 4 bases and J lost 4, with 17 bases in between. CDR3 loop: CSANPTLPEGNTIYF. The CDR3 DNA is TGCAGTGCTAACCCGACTCTCCCCGAAGGAAACACCATATATTTT.

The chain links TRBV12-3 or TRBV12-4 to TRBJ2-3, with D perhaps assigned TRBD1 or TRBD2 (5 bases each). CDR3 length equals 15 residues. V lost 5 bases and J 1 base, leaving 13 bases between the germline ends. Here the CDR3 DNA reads TGTGCCAGCAGTCCCGGGGAAGGGGGCACAGATACGCAGTATTTT. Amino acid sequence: CASSPGEGGTDTQYF.

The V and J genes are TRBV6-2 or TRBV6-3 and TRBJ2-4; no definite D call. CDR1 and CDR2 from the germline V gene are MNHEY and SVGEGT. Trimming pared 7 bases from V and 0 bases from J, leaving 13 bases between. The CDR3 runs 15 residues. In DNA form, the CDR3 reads TGTGCCAGCACCCCGAGGATGATAGCCAAAAACATTCAGTACTTC. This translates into CASTPRMIAKNIQYF.

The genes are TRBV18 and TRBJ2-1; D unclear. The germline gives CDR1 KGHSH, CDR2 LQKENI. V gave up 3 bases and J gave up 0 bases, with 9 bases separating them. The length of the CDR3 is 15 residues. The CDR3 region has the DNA TGTGCCAGCTCACCTTCTATAAGCTCCTACAATGAGCAGTTCTTC. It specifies CASSPSISSYNEQFF. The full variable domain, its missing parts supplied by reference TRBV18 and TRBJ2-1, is NAGVMQNPRHLVRRRGQEARLRCSPMKGHSHVYWYRQLPEEGLKFMVYLQKENIIDESGMPKERFSAEFPKEGPSILRIQQVVRGDSAAYFCASSPSISSYNEQFFGPGTRLTVL.

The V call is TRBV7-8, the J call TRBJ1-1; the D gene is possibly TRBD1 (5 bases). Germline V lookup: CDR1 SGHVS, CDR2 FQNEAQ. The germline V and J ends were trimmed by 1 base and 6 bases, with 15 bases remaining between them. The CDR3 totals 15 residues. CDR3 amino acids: CASSLVLGHQPEAFF. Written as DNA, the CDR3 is TGTGCCAGCAGCTTAGTCTTAGGACATCAGCCTGAAGCTTTCTTT. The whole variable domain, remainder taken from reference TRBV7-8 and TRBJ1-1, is GAGVSQSPRYKVAKRGQDVALRCDPISGHVSLFWYQQALGQGPEFLTYFQNEAQLDKSGLPSDRFFAERPEGSVSTLKIQRTQQEDSAVYLCASSLVLGHQPEAFFGQGTRLTVV.

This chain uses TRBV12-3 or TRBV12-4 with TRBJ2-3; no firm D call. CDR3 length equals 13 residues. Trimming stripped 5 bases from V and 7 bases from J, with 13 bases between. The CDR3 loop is CASSPGRRNTQYF. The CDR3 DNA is TGTGCCAGCAGTCCGGGCCGACGTAATACGCAGTATTTT.